Sequencing of this TCR beta chain was carried out in a study of CD8+ T cells in alopecia areata. Study background: Each day, treated patients took oral tofacitinib twice, at 5 to 10 mg per dose. For 6 to 18 months, tofacitinib was taken, and 6 months off drug followed.

About this clone: Antigen specificity is unknown.

In each case, RNA was isolated and then reverse transcribed into cDNA as the sequencing template. The repertoire was sequenced with immunoSEQ multiplex PCR; TCRdb's copy has only in-frame clones and lacks some. The data contain roughly 120,000 clones, less than 60% of them singletons. Treatment in this sample: oral pan-JAK inhibitor, 5-10 mg twice daily. V lost 0 bases and J lost 8, with 6 bases in between. Germline-derived CDR1 and CDR2 are SGDLS and YYNGEE. This CDR3 has 13 residues. Study results and caveats: Among the 100 top clones, expanded CD8+ clones, like scalp clonality, were significantly decreased by tofacitinib.

The chain uses TRBV9 and TRBJ1-6, with unresolved D. The sequence was collected from a human donor with alopecia areata. The sequences come from CD4+ T cells sorted from blood, collected at week 24, from a patient treated with tofacitinib. This chain's CDR3 is CASSVAADSPLHF. The DNA of the CDR3 is TGTGCCAGCAGCGTAGCGGCGGATTCACCCCTCCACTTT. Filled out from reference TRBV9 and TRBJ1-6, the complete variable domain reads DSGVTQTPKHLITATGQRVTLRCSPRSGDLSVYWYQQSLDQGLQFLIQYYNGEERAKGNILERFSAQQFPDLHSELNLSSLELGDSALYFCASSVAADSPLHFGNGTRLTVT.